This entry describes one T cell receptor (beta chain). This clonotype was picked up a small number of times. No antigen is known for it. One base away there is no much larger clone; base qualities are not given. cDNA synthesis used template-switch 5'RACE with a primer carrying a 10-nucleotide random unique molecular identifier tagging each TCR transcript. Each sequencing run produced over 180 million TCR-beta sequences covering 15-18 subjects. The RNeasy kit was used for extraction of total RNA. The KAPA Real-time Library Amplification kit was used to amplify TCR-beta VDJ regions with primers for the TCR constant region and the 5'RACE anchor. Sample indexes and Illumina adaptors were added in a first PCR, after which library yield was increased in a second PCR. After Ampure bead purification, the TCR product of roughly 650 bp was size-selected on a 2% E-gel SizeSelection system. Library quality was checked on a Bioanalyzer, concentration was measured with Qubit, and libraries were quantified with the Kapa Library Quantification kit before pooling. Paired-end 2 x 150 bp sequencing of the libraries was performed on an Illumina HiSeq 2500. To increase sequence diversity, about 24-32% phiX was spiked into each library pool. The paper's processing steps were these. The quality-filtered reads were processed with the UMI-based MiGEC pipeline, whose error correction step removed more than 80% of the raw TCR sequences. VDJ genes were aligned to IMGT germline references, and each clonotype was defined by a unique CDR3 amino acid sequence together with V-J genes. Clonal expansion, Shannon diversity and CDR3 relatedness were evaluated with VDJtools (CalcPairwiseDistances, ClusterSamples), while phylogenetic trees were built in CLCbio workbench. Expanded clones were defined as having at least 8 unique UMIs, based on coefficient-of-variation modelling across technical triplicates. The raw public data were reprocessed by TCRdb itself: fastp quality trimming at Q25, MiXCR clonotype calling, in-frame beta chains only. When rows share a CDR3 protein, they turn into one entry using the most common DNA and genes. TCRdb, not the authors, supplied the V and J calls. In all, the sample holds roughly 46,000 distinct CDR3 sequences, and 1.9% of those were seen once. Of the sample, around 2.1% is held by the ten largest clones.

This specimen belongs to a study of neurological immune-mediated disorders (dated by TCRdb to between 2018 and 2020). Broadly, across the study: Among the roughly 34 multiple sclerosis patients, relapsing-remitting MS was present in some 31 and secondary progressive MS was present in 3. Peripheral blood TCR-beta repertoires from patients with HTLV-I-associated myelopathy (HAM/TSP), patients with multiple sclerosis, and healthy controls were compared in the study using UMI-based sequencing. Alongside PBMC samples, the set of more than 80 TCR-beta libraries contained longitudinal samples, technical triplicates, and paired CD4+ and CD8+ T-cell subsets that had been sorted. The cohort comprised 68 subjects: approximately 15 HAM/TSP patients, around 35 multiple sclerosis patients and 20 healthy controls.

Study-level results and caveats: No identical CDR3 amino acid sequences were shared among expanded clones across subjects, suggesting private TCR-beta repertoires in all groups. TCR clonal expansion was highest in HAM/TSP patients and lowest in MS patients, with MS patients falling below even healthy controls. No association of the MS cluster with clinical or MRI features was observed, and the need for larger cohorts was stated by the authors. Phylogenetic analysis grouped repertoires from 18 of 34 MS patients into a cluster of related CDR3 sequences, suggesting a possible repertoire-level signature.

The CDR3 runs 17 residues from the cysteine to the phenylalanine. Solely the CDR3 DNA is kept, with 51 bases framed from the first base. Looking up the germline V gene yields CDR1 ENHRY and CDR2 SYGVKD. V ends up 0 bases short and J 6 bases short, with an unmatched junction base count of 12. Unsorted PBMC libraries were generated from 2 million PBMCs stored in RNAlater at -80 °C until RNA extraction. The multiple sclerosis patients were enrolled in a US clinical protocol that used magnetic resonance imaging to evaluate disease progression. Peripheral blood was subjected to Ficoll-Hypaque density gradient centrifugation to isolate PBMCs, which were then cryopreserved in liquid nitrogen.

The material sequenced was PBMCs. This receptor chain uses TRBV10-3 and TRBJ2-3; TRBD2 matches 7 bases in the middle. This TCR came from a woman aged 40 to 55 with multiple sclerosis. At the DNA level, the sequence is TGTGCCATCAGTGAGTCGCCCTTGGGCGGGGGTTCTGATACGCAGTATTTT. Translated, this is CAISESPLGGGSDTQYF.